This T cell receptor (beta chain) appears in the sequencing data of a study of cytomegalovirus exposure and HLA in healthy donors. Whole-study findings and limits: A likely sequencing artifact accounted for one observed cluster of highly shared sequence variants. A missense variant in DCLRE1C was later tied to TCR beta V- and J-gene trimming.

The PCR ran on 60 Vbeta and 13 Jbeta primers. Produced via immunoSEQ multiplex PCR; TCRdb's table is partial and in-frame only. Of roughly 200,000 clones listed, around 84% are singletons. Trimming shortened V by 2 bases and J by 3 bases, and 17 bases separated the two germline ends. This CDR3 contains 17 residues. The V gene's germline CDR1 is MNHEY and CDR2 SMNVEV (reference sequence). With regard to this clone: No antigen is known for it.

What was sequenced was PBMCs. The chain joins TRBV27 to TRBJ1-5; no clear D gene. This TCR was sampled from a man aged 40-49 years in good health and CMV-seropositive. The CDR3 DNA follows: TGTGCCAGCAGTTTACTCTTCCGGGGAGACCACAATCAGCCCCAGCATTTT. Amino acid sequence: CASSLLFRGDHNQPQHF.